A single sample gave rise to the 14 T cell receptor beta chains below, sequenced in a study of T cell responses to AZD1222 COVID-19 vaccine. Only in-frame clones appear in the TCRdb table, and some are missing; sequencing was by immunoSEQ multiplex PCR. The sample lists 90,000 to 110,000 clones, 87% seen once, with around 4.4% in the top ten. The specimen was peripheral blood, collected 28 days after the second AZD1222 dose. Every receptor here comes from an adult who received the AZD1222 COVID-19 vaccine.

CDR3 in amino acids: CASSSQAGGPGSYNEQFF. For the CDR3, the DNA is TGTGCCAGCAGCTCTCAAGCGGGAGGGCCGGGCTCCTACAATGAGCAGTTCTTC. V and J are TRBV7-2 and TRBJ2-1, with 10 nucleotides matching TRBD2. J was trimmed by 0 bases and V by 4 bases; bases with no gene match: 9. CDR1 SGHTA and CDR2 FQGNSA come from the germline V gene. CDR3 length: 18 residues.

The chain recombines TRBV7-8 with TRBJ2-7; D unclear. Germline loops: CDR1 SGHVS, CDR2 FQNEAQ. V was trimmed by 2 bases and J by 2 bases, leaving 10 bases between them. CDR3 length equals 14 residues. CDR3 region: CASSLPGETYEQYF. The CDR3, as DNA: TGTGCCAGCAGCTTACCCGGCGAAACCTACGAGCAGTACTTC.

This sequence joins TRBV4-1 and TRBJ1-1, with TRBD1 as a possible D gene (5 bases). The CDR3 consists of 15 residues. V dropped 1 base and J dropped 4 bases, with 13 bases sitting between them. Per the germline V gene, CDR1 is MGHRA and CDR2 is YSYEKL. CDR3 sequence reads: CASSQGDGRGTEAFF. CDR3 nucleotides: TGCGCCAGCAGCCAAGGGGACGGGCGAGGCACTGAAGCTTTCTTT.

J is TRBJ1-5 and V is TRBV21-1. TRBV21-1 is a pseudogene locus. The CDR3 runs 17 residues. The CDR3, as DNA: TGTGCCAGCAGCTCCTCGGCGAGGGGATTGGGCAATCAGCCCCAGCATTTT. Amino acid sequence: CASSSSARGLGNQPQHF.

V and J are TRBV30 and TRBJ2-1, with 11 bases aligning to TRBD2. Germline CDR1 GTSNPN, CDR2 SVGIG (reference sequence). This CDR3 comprises 15 residues. V was clipped by 4 bases and J by 8 bases; unmatched bases: 10. This chain's CDR3 is CAWTRLAGKIDEQFF. CDR3 bases: TGTGCCTGGACCCGACTAGCGGGGAAAATCGATGAGCAGTTCTTC.

V and J are TRBV9 and TRBJ2-3, with D perhaps TRBD1 or TRBD2 (6 bases each). CDR1 and CDR2 (germline): SGDLS, YYNGEE. The CDR3 totals 16 residues. V was shortened by 1 base and J by 5 bases, with 17 bases between the two germline ends. In DNA, the CDR3 is TGTGCCAGCAGCGTACCCGGGGGCTTTAGGGGAGATACGCAGTATTTT. Translating gives CASSVPGGFRGDTQYF.

V gene TRBV9 combines with J gene TRBJ2-5; D gene uncertain. Germline CDR1 and CDR2: SGDLS and YYNGEE. V was trimmed by 3 bases and J by 1 base, leaving 4 bases between them. The CDR3 totals 12 residues. DNA of the CDR3: TGTGCCAGCAGCGCCCCCCAAGAGACCCAGTACTTC. Translated, it gives CASSAPQETQYF.

The J gene is TRBJ2-7, the V gene TRBV9; D may be TRBD1 (6 bases). The CDR3 loop spans 15 amino acids. V gave up 4 bases and J gave up 0 bases, with 14 bases separating them. Germline assignment: CDR1 SGDLS and CDR2 YYNGEE. Here the CDR3 DNA reads TGTGCCAGCAGCACCTACGGGGACACCTCCTACGAGCAGTACTTC. The encoded protein is CASSTYGDTSYEQYF.

The chain combines TRBV14 with TRBJ1-2; 9 nucleotides match TRBD1. The junction had 8 bases not matched to a gene; V was cut back by 3 bases and J by 6 bases. Germline assignment: CDR1 SGHDN and CDR2 FVKESK. This CDR3 has 15 amino acids. CDR3 DNA sequence: TGTGCCAGCAGCCAGATTGGACAGGGGAATCATGGCTACACCTTC. It yields the protein CASSQIGQGNHGYTF.

The V gene is TRBV6-6, the J gene TRBJ2-1; D not resolved. Germline V lookup: CDR1 MNHNY, CDR2 SVGAGI (reference sequence). Trimming took 7 bases from V and 7 from J, leaving 11 bases between them. The CDR3 is made up of 12 amino acids. CDR3 amino acids: CASTRVGNEQFF. For the CDR3, the DNA is TGTGCCAGCACCCGGGTCGGGAATGAGCAGTTCTTC.

In this sample, this clone turned up once. This sequence joins TRBV5-6 and TRBJ2-3, with 11 bases fitting TRBD2. Looked up from germline, CDR1 is SGHDT and CDR2 is YYEEEE. J lost 4 bases, V lost 6 bases, and 4 bases had no gene match. The CDR3 has 14 amino acids. This CDR3 is CASTLAGGPDTQYF. DNA of the CDR3: TGTGCCAGCACCTTAGCGGGGGGGCCAGATACGCAGTATTTT.

This clone was observed a handful of times. The chain recombines TRBV7-2 with TRBJ2-1; D is uncertain. V was clipped by 2 bases and J by 8 bases, with 4 bases between them. The CDR3 extends over 11 amino acids. The germline V gene has CDR1 SGHTA and CDR2 FQGNSA. CDR3 amino acids: CASSLRYEQFF. DNA for the CDR3: TGTGCCAGCAGCTTAAGATATGAGCAGTTCTTC. The full variable domain, with the rest looked up from reference TRBV7-2 and TRBJ2-1, is GAGVSQSPSNKVTEKGKDVELRCDPISGHTALYWYRQSLGQGLEFLIYFQGNSAPDKSGLPSDRFSAERTGGSVSTLTIQRTQQEDSAVYLCASSLRYEQFFGPGTRLTVL.

V gene TRBV11-3 combines with J gene TRBJ2-1, with a possible D match to TRBD2 (5 bases). V was shortened by 5 bases and J by 4 bases, with 12 bases between the two germline ends. The germline CDR1 and CDR2 sequences are SGHNT and YENEEA. The CDR3 length is 14 residues. CDR3 bases: TGTGCCAGCAGCAAAACGAGCGGATACAATGAGCAGTTCTTC. Translation: CASSKTSGYNEQFF.

V is TRBV5-4 and J is TRBJ2-7, with D unresolved. Germline V lookup: CDR1 SGHNT, CDR2 YYREEE (reference sequence). The CDR3 runs to 13 residues. V was trimmed by 3 bases and J by 1 base, leaving 8 bases between them. CDR3: CASSSHGSYEQYF. CDR3 coding DNA: TGTGCCAGCAGCTCCCACGGGTCCTACGAGCAGTACTTC. Complete variable domain (other parts from reference TRBV5-4 and TRBJ2-7): ETGVTQSPTHLIKTRGQQVTLRCSSQSGHNTVSWYQQALGQGPQFIFQYYREEENGRGNFPPRFSGLQFPNYSSELNVNALELDDSALYLCASSSHGSYEQYFGPGTRLTVT.